This entry lists 12 T cell receptor beta chains sequenced from one sample in a study of T cells in Graves' hyperthyroidism and ophthalmopathy. TCR beta CDR3 sequences were amplified from RNA transcripts. TCR CDR3 underwent first-round RT-PCR with the HTBI primer set. TCRdb independently ran MiXCR on the multiplex PCR reads; one entry per CDR3 protein. Here the sample spans more than 450,000 distinct CDR3 sequences, around 15% being singletons. The sample was blood. The receptors derive from a woman aged 40 to 55 with Graves' hyperthyroidism.

This clonotype was observed at least ten times. CDR3 amino acids: CAGQKAGAQTDTQYF. In nucleotides, the CDR3 is TGTGCCGGGCAAAAGGCAGGAGCACAAACAGATACGCAGTATTTT. The V gene is TRBV30, the J gene TRBJ2-3; D is uncertain. This CDR3 region has 15 residues. The germline V gene has CDR1 GTSNPN and CDR2 SVGIG (reference sequence). Trimming took 8 bases from V and 3 from J, leaving 21 bases between them.

This clonotype was counted many times. This rearrangement joins TRBV30 to TRBJ2-7; D is perhaps TRBD1 (5 bases). CDR1 GTSNPN and CDR2 SVGIG come from the germline V gene (reference sequence). Trimming left V 3 bases short and J 2 bases short, with 17 bases between. The CDR3 is 15 residues long. CDR3 sequence (DNA): TGTGCCTGGAGAAACAAAGGCAGGGCCGCCTACGAGCAGTACTTC. Translating it yields CAWRNKGRAAYEQYF.

Turning to this clonotype: The missing conserved phenylalanine or tryptophan at the end of this CDR3 makes a read error likely. V is TRBV4-1 and J is TRBJ2-4; 7 nucleotides align to TRBD2. From germline, CDR1 is MGHRA and CDR2 YSYEKL. V gave up 1 base and J gave up 0 bases; unmatched junction bases: 6. The CDR3 is 17 residues long. CDR3 sequence (DNA): TGCGCCAGCAGCCAAGTTTCGGCGGGAGAAGCCAAAAACATTCAGTACCTC. Its translation: CASSQVSAGEAKNIQYL.

This clonotype was seen ten or more times. The chain is built from TRBV27 and TRBJ2-7; D gene unclear. Trimming shortened V by 4 bases and J by 0 bases, and 13 bases separated the two germline ends. Germline-derived CDR1 and CDR2 are MNHEY and SMNVEV (reference sequence). The CDR3 totals 15 residues. Here the CDR3 DNA reads TGTGCCAGCAGTTGGTCCGCGGACCGCTCCTACGAGCAGTACTTC. Translated, it gives CASSWSADRSYEQYF.

This sequence joins TRBV14 and TRBJ2-7; no clear D gene. CDR1 SGHDN and CDR2 FVKESK come from the germline V gene. V was clipped by 0 bases and J by 0 bases, with 9 bases between them. The CDR3 runs 15 residues. CDR3 residues: CASSQEHLSSYEQYF. Written as DNA, the CDR3 is TGTGCCAGCAGCCAAGAGCACCTCAGCTCCTACGAGCAGTACTTC.

The chain employs TRBV10-1 and TRBJ2-1; TRBD1 aligns across 7 bases. Germline-derived CDR1 and CDR2 are WNHNN and SYGVQD (reference sequence). This CDR3 is 14 amino acids long. V was pared by 6 bases and J by 8 bases, with 10 bases of the junction left unmatched. In nucleotides, the CDR3 is TGCGCCAGCAGCGAGGGACAGTTTGTGGATGAGCAGTTCTTC. It is translated as CASSEGQFVDEQFF.

The chain employs TRBV29-1 and TRBJ1-3, with 8 bases fitting TRBD1. V lost 7 bases, J lost 0 bases, and 5 bases stayed unmatched. The CDR3 covers 14 residues. Germline V CDR1 and CDR2: SQVTM, ANQGSEA. CDR3 bases: TGCAGCGGGAGGACAGGGCCCTCTGGAAACACCATATATTTT. Translating gives CSGRTGPSGNTIYF. The full variable domain, its missing parts supplied by reference TRBV29-1 and TRBJ1-3, is SAVISQKPSRDICQRGTSLTIQCQVDSQVTMMFWYRQQPGQSLTLIATANQGSEATYESGFVIDKFPISRPNLTFSTLTVSNMSPEDSSIYLCSGRTGPSGNTIYFGEGSWLTVV.

About this clonotype itself: This likely comes from a read error, as the CDR3 has no conserved phenylalanine or tryptophan at its end. CDR3 residues: CASSENRGNYGYTL. CDR3 nucleotides: TGTGCCAGCAGTGAAAACAGGGGTAACTATGGCTACACCCTC. The chain joins TRBV6-1 to TRBJ1-2; TRBD1 matches 7 bases. V lost 2 bases to trimming and J lost 1 base; unmatched junction nucleotides: 1. The germline V gene has CDR1 MNHNS and CDR2 SASEGT. The CDR3 length is 14 residues.

This clonotype was counted ten times or more. This chain uses TRBV28 with TRBJ2-3; 7 bases are a match to TRBD1. This CDR3 region has 15 residues. V shed 4 bases and J 4 bases; nucleotides not matched to a gene: 8. Germline loops: CDR1 MDHEN, CDR2 SYDVKM. The CDR3 is CASSSPGQSPDTQYF. The CDR3 DNA reads as TGTGCCAGCAGTTCCCCGGGACAGTCACCAGATACGCAGTATTTT.

At least ten counts were recorded for this clonotype. The chain is built from TRBV27 and TRBJ2-7; 10 bases line up with TRBD1. V was pared by 5 bases and J by 3 bases, with 19 bases of the junction left unmatched. Germline V gene data show CDR1 as MNHEY and CDR2 as SMNVEV (reference sequence). The CDR3 consists of 19 residues. The chain's CDR3 is CASSTTGTGVFPSLYEQYF. For the CDR3, the DNA is TGTGCCAGCAGTACAACCGGGACAGGGGTTTTTCCAAGCCTCTACGAGCAGTACTTC.

This chain links TRBV20-1 with TRBJ2-5; D unclear. From germline, CDR1 is DFQATT and CDR2 SNEGSKA (reference sequence). V lost 5 bases and J 5 bases, leaving 18 bases between the germline ends. The CDR3 runs to 14 residues. CDR3 amino acids: CSAEIGPGFETQYF. As DNA, the CDR3 is TGCAGTGCTGAAATCGGCCCGGGCTTTGAGACCCAGTACTTC.

The sample holds many counts of this clonotype. The chain combines TRBV20-1 with TRBJ2-2; a weak D match, TRBD2 (6 bases). V gave up 2 bases and J gave up 1 base, with 14 bases separating them. Germline lookup yields CDR1 DFQATT and CDR2 SNEGSKA (reference sequence). The CDR3 length is 16 residues. The CDR3 spells CSARPPGRLNTGELFF. Here the CDR3 DNA reads TGCAGTGCTAGACCTCCCGGGAGACTGAACACCGGGGAGCTGTTTTTT.